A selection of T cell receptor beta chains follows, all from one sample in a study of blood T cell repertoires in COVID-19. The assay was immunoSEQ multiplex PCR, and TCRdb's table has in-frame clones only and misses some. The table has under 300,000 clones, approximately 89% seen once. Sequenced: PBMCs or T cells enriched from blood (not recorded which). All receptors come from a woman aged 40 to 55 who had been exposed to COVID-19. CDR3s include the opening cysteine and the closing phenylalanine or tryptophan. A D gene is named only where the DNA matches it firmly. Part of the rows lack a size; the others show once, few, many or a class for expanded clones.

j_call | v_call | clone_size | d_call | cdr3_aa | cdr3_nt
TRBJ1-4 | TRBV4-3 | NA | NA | CASSQSTGKLFF | TGCGCCAGCAGCCAAAGTACTGGAAAACTGTTTTTT
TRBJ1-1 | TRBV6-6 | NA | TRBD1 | CAAGTGSNTEAFF | TGTGCCGCCGGGACAGGGTCGAACACTGAAGCTTTCTTT
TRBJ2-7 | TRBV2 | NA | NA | CASRSGGFEQYF | TGTGCCAGCAGGTCCGGAGGTTTCGAGCAGTACTTC
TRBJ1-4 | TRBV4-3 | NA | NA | CASSREGAGADEKLFF | TGCGCCAGCAGCCGGGAAGGGGCAGGGGCAGATGAAAAACTGTTTTTT
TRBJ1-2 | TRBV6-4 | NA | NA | CASSASRGKVGYTF | TGTGCCAGCAGTGCCTCAAGGGGGAAGGTTGGCTACACCTTC
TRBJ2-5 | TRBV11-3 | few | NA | CASSPGLEETQYF | TGTGCCAGCAGCCCCGGACTGGAAGAGACCCAGTACTTC
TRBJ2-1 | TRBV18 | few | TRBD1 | CASSPRTGEGHNEQFF | TGTGCCAGCTCACCCCGGACAGGTGAAGGGCACAATGAGCAGTTCTTC
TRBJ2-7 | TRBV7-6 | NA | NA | CASSPGHSYEQYF | TGTGCCAGCAGCCCGGGACACTCCTACGAGCAGTACTTC
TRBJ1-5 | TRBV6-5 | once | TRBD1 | CASSWDRMGNQPQHF | TGTGCCAGCAGTTGGGACAGGATGGGCAATCAGCCCCAGCATTTT
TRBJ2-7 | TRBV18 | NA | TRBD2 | CASSPGGENYEQYF | TGTGCCAGCTCACCGGGGGGGGAGAACTACGAGCAGTACTTC
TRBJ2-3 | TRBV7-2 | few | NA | CASSPEGDRTDTQYF | TGTGCCAGCAGCCCAGAGGGGGATCGCACAGATACGCAGTATTTT
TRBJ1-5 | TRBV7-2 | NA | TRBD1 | CASSKDRGRQPQHF | TGTGCCAGCAGTAAAGACAGGGGGCGACAGCCCCAGCATTTT
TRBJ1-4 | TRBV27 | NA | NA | CASSPGAATNEKLFF | TGTGCCAGCAGTCCCGGTGCGGCAACTAATGAAAAACTGTTTTTT
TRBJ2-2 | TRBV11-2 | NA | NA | CASSLVIAGELFF | TGTGCCAGCAGCTTAGTTATCGCCGGGGAGCTGTTTTTT
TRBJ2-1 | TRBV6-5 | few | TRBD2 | CASTPTGGGDEQFF | TGTGCCAGCACCCCGACGGGAGGGGGTGATGAGCAGTTCTTC
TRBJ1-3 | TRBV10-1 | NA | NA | CASIPDRREGSSGNTIYF | TGCGCCAGCATTCCCGACAGGCGAGAGGGCAGCTCTGGAAACACCATATATTTT
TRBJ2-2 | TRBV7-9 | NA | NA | CASSLAWELGAGELFF | TGTGCCAGCAGCTTAGCATGGGAGCTCGGGGCCGGGGAGCTGTTTTTT
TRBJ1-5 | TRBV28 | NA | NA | CASSSVSNQPQHF | TGTGCCAGCAGTTCCGTTAGCAATCAGCCCCAGCATTTT
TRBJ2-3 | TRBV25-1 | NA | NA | CASTRTGRGEDRAQYF | TGTGCCAGCACTCGGACGGGCAGGGGCGAAGACCGCGCCCAGTATTTT
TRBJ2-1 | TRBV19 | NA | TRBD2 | CASSISGGGYNEQFF | TGTGCCAGTAGTATCAGCGGGGGGGGCTACAATGAGCAGTTCTTC
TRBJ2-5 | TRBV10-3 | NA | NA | CAISAAQGQETQYF | TGTGCCATCAGTGCGGCGCAGGGGCAAGAGACCCAGTACTTC
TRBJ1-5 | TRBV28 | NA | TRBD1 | CASSLAGQGSRSQHF | TGTGCCAGCAGTTTAGCGGGACAGGGGTCCCGTTCCCAGCATTTT
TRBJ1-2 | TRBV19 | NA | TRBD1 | CASTTRATGERGYTF | TGTGCCAGTACCACCAGGGCAACAGGGGAGAGGGGCTACACCTTC
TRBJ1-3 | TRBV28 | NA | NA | CASSPSRGGASGNTIYF | TGTGCCAGCAGTCCATCCCGGGGGGGCGCCTCTGGAAACACCATATATTTT
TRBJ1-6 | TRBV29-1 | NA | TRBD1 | CSVAMTGARNSPLHF | TGCAGCGTTGCTATGACAGGGGCCAGAAATTCACCCCTCCACTTT
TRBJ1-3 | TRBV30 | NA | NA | CAWSVTQGISRRNTIYF | TGTGCCTGGAGTGTAACTCAGGGAATATCCCGAAGAAACACCATATATTTT
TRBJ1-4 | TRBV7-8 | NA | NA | CASSKQAATNEKLFF | TGTGCCAGCAGCAAACAGGCGGCAACTAATGAAAAACTGTTTTTT
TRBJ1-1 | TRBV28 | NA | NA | CASKSTKNMNTEAFF | TGTGCCAGTAAATCAACAAAGAATATGAACACTGAAGCTTTCTTT
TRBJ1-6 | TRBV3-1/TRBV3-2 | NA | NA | CASSQVGGTYNSPLHF | TGTGCCAGCAGCCAGGTCGGGGGTACCTATAATTCACCCCTCCACTTT
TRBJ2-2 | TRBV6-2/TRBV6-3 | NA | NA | CASSRPGEVIDTGELFF | TGTGCCAGCAGTAGACCTGGAGAAGTTATAGACACCGGGGAGCTGTTTTTT
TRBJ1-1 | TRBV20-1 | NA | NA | CSASTGIMKMNTEAFF | TGCAGTGCTAGTACGGGGATCATGAAGATGAACACTGAAGCTTTCTTT
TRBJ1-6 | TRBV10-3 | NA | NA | CAISESGGDSPLHF | TGTGCCATCAGTGAGTCGGGAGGGGATTCACCCCTCCACTTT
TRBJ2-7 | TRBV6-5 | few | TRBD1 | CASSPRTGSYEQYF | TGTGCCAGCAGTCCCCGGACAGGTTCCTACGAGCAGTACTTC
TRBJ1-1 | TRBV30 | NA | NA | CAWTVNTEAFF | TGTGCCTGGACCGTGAACACTGAAGCTTTCTTT
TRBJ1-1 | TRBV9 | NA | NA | CASSVGVGEGTEAFF | TGTGCCAGCAGCGTAGGAGTAGGGGAAGGCACTGAAGCTTTCTTT
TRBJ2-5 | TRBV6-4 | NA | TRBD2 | CASNGTSGEGEGETQYF | TGTGCCAGCAATGGGACTAGCGGAGAAGGGGAGGGGGAGACCCAGTACTTC
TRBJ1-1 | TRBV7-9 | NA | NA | CASSSTPGQRAEAFF | TGTGCCAGCAGCTCTACGCCGGGACAAAGAGCTGAAGCTTTCTTT
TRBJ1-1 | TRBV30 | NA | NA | CAWTPEGGWNTEAFF | TGTGCCTGGACCCCGGAAGGGGGATGGAACACTGAAGCTTTCTTT
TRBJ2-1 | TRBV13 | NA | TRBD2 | CASSGSGRALREQFF | TGTGCCAGCAGCGGCAGCGGGAGGGCCCTCCGGGAGCAGTTCTTC
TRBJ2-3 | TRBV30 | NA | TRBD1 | CAWIPSSTGKGDTQYF | TGTGCCTGGATCCCATCGTCGACAGGGAAGGGAGATACGCAGTATTTT
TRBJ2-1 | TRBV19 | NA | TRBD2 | CASSKPPSGNSYNEQFF | TGTGCCAGTAGTAAGCCACCAAGCGGGAACTCCTACAATGAGCAGTTCTTC
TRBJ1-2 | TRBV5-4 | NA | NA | CASSFGVSVDGYTF | TGTGCCAGCAGCTTCGGGGTCAGTGTGGATGGCTACACCTTC
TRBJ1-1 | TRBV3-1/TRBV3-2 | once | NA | CASSQGRGMNTEAFF | TGTGCCAGCAGCCAAGGGAGGGGCATGAACACTGAAGCTTTCTTT
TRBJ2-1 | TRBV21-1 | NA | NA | CASSPRRGDEQFF | TGTGCCAGCAGCCCTCGAAGGGGTGATGAGCAGTTCTTC
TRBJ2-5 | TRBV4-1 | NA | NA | CASSPRGETQYF | TGCGCCAGCAGCCCGCGAGGAGAGACCCAGTACTTC
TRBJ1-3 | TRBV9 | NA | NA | CASSSTRQRGNTIYF | TGTGCCAGCAGCTCGACACGTCAAAGGGGAAACACCATATATTTT
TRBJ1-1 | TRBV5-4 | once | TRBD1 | CASSFPTGGYTEAFF | TGTGCCAGCAGCTTCCCTACAGGGGGGTACACTGAAGCTTTCTTT
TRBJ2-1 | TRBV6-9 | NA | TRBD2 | CAGSPCSSGSTDEQFF | TGTGCCGGATCCCCATGTTCTAGCGGGAGCACGGATGAGCAGTTCTTC
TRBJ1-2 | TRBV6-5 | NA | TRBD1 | CASRRDSNYGYTF | TGTGCCAGCAGGAGGGACAGCAACTATGGCTACACCTTC
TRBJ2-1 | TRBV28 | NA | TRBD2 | CASSRGTSVKEQFF | TGTGCCAGCAGCCGTGGGACTAGCGTCAAGGAGCAGTTCTTC
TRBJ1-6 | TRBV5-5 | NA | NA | CASSLGGTGIGAPLHF | TGTGCCAGCAGCTTGGGCGGTACAGGGATAGGGGCACCCCTCCACTTT
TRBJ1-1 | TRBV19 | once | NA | CASRVWGAEAFF | TGTGCCAGCCGAGTATGGGGGGCTGAAGCTTTCTTT
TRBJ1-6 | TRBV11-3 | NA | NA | CASSRGNSPLHF | TGTGCCAGCAGCCGGGGGAATTCACCCCTCCACTTT